The 32 T cell receptor beta chains given below trace back to one sample, sequenced in a study of blood T cell repertoires in COVID-19. Libraries were prepared by immunoSEQ multiplex PCR; TCRdb keeps only in-frame clonotypes and omits some of them. The sample has 380,000 or so clones, more than 75% seen once. Material for sequencing was PBMCs or T cells enriched from blood (not recorded which). These receptors all come from a woman aged 25 to 39 with acute COVID-19.

In nucleotides, the CDR3 is TGTGCCAGCAGCTTGGGGGCGGGGGCCACTAATGAAAAACTGTTTTTT. Encoded protein: CASSLGAGATNEKLFF. The V call is TRBV5-6, the J call TRBJ1-4; maybe TRBD1 (6 bases). This CDR3 is 16 amino acids long. CDR1 SGHDT and CDR2 YYEEEE come from the germline V gene. The ends were cut back, 0 bases at V and 2 bases at J, with 11 bases in the middle.

The chain couples TRBV5-6 to TRBJ1-2; TRBD1 aligns across 7 bases. Trimming removed 6 bases from V and 0 bases from J; junction bases left unmatched: 2. This CDR3 comprises 13 residues. Per germline, CDR1 SGHDT and CDR2 YYEEEE. The CDR3: CASMDRTNYGYTF. The CDR3 DNA reads as TGTGCCAGCATGGACAGGACTAACTATGGCTACACCTTC.

The chain links TRBV24-1 to TRBJ2-1, with 7 bases matching TRBD1. CDR1 is KGHDR, CDR2 SFDVKD, per germline. This CDR3 contains 11 residues. J was trimmed by 8 bases and V by 7 bases; bases with no gene match: 1. The CDR3 DNA is TGTGCCACCAGAGACAGGGATGAGCAGTTCTTC. It yields the protein CATRDRDEQFF.

The chain joins TRBV9 to TRBJ1-5; D is uncertain. Looked up from germline, CDR1 is SGDLS and CDR2 is YYNGEE. With 1 base removed from V and 0 bases from J, the gap between germline ends came to 5 bases. The CDR3 sequence is 14 residues long. The CDR3 bases are TGTGCCAGCAGCGTACGGGATAGCAATCAGCCCCAGCATTTT. It translates to CASSVRDSNQPQHF. Full variable domain (remainder filled in from reference TRBV9 and TRBJ1-5): DSGVTQTPKHLITATGQRVTLRCSPRSGDLSVYWYQQSLDQGLQFLIQYYNGEERAKGNILERFSAQQFPDLHSELNLSSLELGDSALYFCASSVRDSNQPQHFGDGTRLSIL.

For the CDR3, the DNA is TGTGCCAGAGGAAAAAAGCGAAACGACGAGCAGTACTTC. Protein sequence: CARGKKRNDEQYF. The J gene is TRBJ2-7, the V gene TRBV19; D ambiguous. The V and J ends lost 9 bases and 5 bases respectively, with 17 bases between them. Germline loops: CDR1 LNHDA, CDR2 SQIVND (reference sequence). This CDR3 is 13 amino acids long.

The J gene is TRBJ2-2, the V gene TRBV28; 12 nucleotides match TRBD1. The CDR3 is 16 residues long. Unmatched junction bases numbered 8, after V lost 5 bases and J lost 7 bases. The germline gives CDR1 MDHEN, CDR2 SYDVKM. As DNA, the CDR3 is TGTGCCAGCAGTCCGCCGGGACAGGGGGCTGTCGGGGAGCTGTTTTTT. Its translation is CASSPPGQGAVGELFF.

This chain joins TRBV18 and TRBJ2-7; D uncertain. Germline V gene sequence: CDR1 KGHSH, CDR2 LQKENI. The CDR3 runs 13 residues. V was trimmed by 1 base and J by 6 bases, leaving 10 bases between them. Here the CDR3 DNA reads TGTGCCAGCTCACCACACAAACAGTCCGAGCAGTACTTC. Protein product: CASSPHKQSEQYF.

The chain uses TRBV18 and TRBJ2-7; TRBD1 matches 7 bases. This CDR3 comprises 14 residues. Germline lookup yields CDR1 KGHSH and CDR2 LQKENI. V lost 4 bases, J lost 0 bases, and 3 bases stayed unmatched. CDR3 region: CASSLGQASYEQYF. The CDR3 DNA reads as TGTGCCAGCTCACTCGGACAGGCCTCCTACGAGCAGTACTTC. Full variable domain (outside the CDR3, taken from reference TRBV18 and TRBJ2-7): NAGVMQNPRHLVRRRGQEARLRCSPMKGHSHVYWYRQLPEEGLKFMVYLQKENIIDESGMPKERFSAEFPKEGPSILRIQQVVRGDSAAYFCASSLGQASYEQYFGPGTRLTVT.

The chain joins TRBV30 to TRBJ2-3; 7 nucleotides agree with TRBD2. J gave up 0 bases and V 5 bases, and 8 bases lay outside the gene matches. The CDR3 loop spans 15 amino acids. Looked up from germline, CDR1 is GTSNPN and CDR2 is SVGIG (reference sequence). CDR3 nucleotides: TGTGCCTGGGGGGATAGCGGGTCTAGCACAGATACGCAGTATTTT. Protein product: CAWGDSGSSTDTQYF.

The V gene is TRBV4-1, the J gene TRBJ1-1; 7 nucleotides line up with TRBD1. The germline gives CDR1 MGHRA, CDR2 YSYEKL. The CDR3 extends over 13 amino acids. J lost 8 bases, V lost 1 base, and 4 bases had no gene match. CDR3 sequence reads: CASSQGDSAEAFF. As DNA, the CDR3 is TGCGCCAGCAGCCAAGGGGACAGCGCCGAAGCTTTCTTT.

The chain recombines TRBV2 with TRBJ2-5; unclear D gene. Germline values: CDR1 SNHLY, CDR2 FYNNEI. V lost 5 bases and J lost 5, with 3 bases in between. The CDR3 length is 10 residues. The CDR3 nucleotides read TGTGCCAGCAGTTCGGAGACCCAGTACTTC. The encoded protein is CASSSETQYF. Looking up the rest from reference TRBV2 and TRBJ2-5 gives the full variable domain: EPEVTQTPSHQVTQMGQEVILRCVPISNHLYFYWYRQILGQKVEFLVSFYNNEISEKSEIFDDQFSVERPDGSNFTLKIRSTKLEDSAMYFCASSSETQYFGPGTRLLVL.

The genes are TRBV20-1 and TRBJ2-7; D unclear. There are 11 residues in the CDR3. Germline V gene data show CDR1 as DFQATT and CDR2 as SNEGSKA (reference sequence). V was pared by 6 bases and J by 4 bases, with 10 bases between. The CDR3 DNA sequence: TGCAGTGCCCCGTTAAATTACGAGCAGTACTTC. Its protein product is CSAPLNYEQYF.

This chain joins TRBV19 and TRBJ1-5, with D maybe TRBD1 (5 bases). Trimming took 5 bases from V and 0 from J, leaving 14 bases between them. This CDR3 contains 16 residues. Per germline, CDR1 LNHDA and CDR2 SQIVND (reference sequence). Written as DNA, the CDR3 is TGTGCCAGTAGTTACGGGACTCCAGATAGCAATCAGCCCCAGCATTTT. As protein: CASSYGTPDSNQPQHF.

This chain connects TRBV2 to TRBJ2-7; 9 bases align to TRBD1. CDR3 length: 12 amino acids. V trimming: 8 bases; J trimming: 5 bases; junction bases outside the gene matches: 4. CDR1 is SNHLY and CDR2 is FYNNEI in the germline V gene. CDR3: CASGQGRDEQYF. The CDR3 DNA is TGTGCCAGCGGACAGGGGAGGGACGAGCAGTACTTC.

V and J are TRBV7-2 and TRBJ1-5; a weak D match, TRBD1 (5 bases). The CDR3 covers 16 residues. V lost 1 base to trimming and J lost 0 bases, with 10 bases between them. Looked up from germline, CDR1 is SGHTA and CDR2 is FQGNSA. CDR3 sequence reads: CASSLGQPYSNQPQHF. Written as DNA, the CDR3 is TGTGCCAGCAGCTTAGGACAGCCTTATAGCAATCAGCCCCAGCATTTT. The full variable domain, in which reference TRBV7-2 and TRBJ1-5 provide the parts outside the CDR3, is GAGVSQSPSNKVTEKGKDVELRCDPISGHTALYWYRQSLGQGLEFLIYFQGNSAPDKSGLPSDRFSAERTGGSVSTLTIQRTQQEDSAVYLCASSLGQPYSNQPQHFGDGTRLSIL.

This chain connects TRBV11-2 to TRBJ1-5; D is perhaps TRBD1 (6 bases). The CDR3 is made up of 15 amino acids. Trimming pared 1 base from V and 4 bases from J, leaving 11 bases between. Germline values: CDR1 SGHAT, CDR2 FQNNGV. CDR3 sequence (DNA): TGTGCCAGCAGCTTAGGGACAGTTTCGAATCAGCCCCAGCATTTT. It codes for CASSLGTVSNQPQHF.

V and J are TRBV24-1 and TRBJ2-1; 9 bases map to TRBD1. Germline values: CDR1 KGHDR, CDR2 SFDVKD. CDR3 length equals 17 residues. J was trimmed by 0 bases and V by 5 bases; bases with no gene match: 7. DNA of the CDR3: TGTGCCACCAGTGGTCTCCCGGGACAGGGCTCCTACAATGAGCAGTTCTTC. Protein: CATSGLPGQGSYNEQFF.

The rearrangement uses TRBV5-1 and TRBJ2-3, with 9 bases identical to TRBD1. The CDR3 is made up of 18 amino acids. Per the germline V gene, CDR1 is SGHRS and CDR2 is YFSETQ. Losses at the gene ends were 1 base for V and 0 bases for J; bases not matched to a gene: 9. CDR3 bases: TGCGCCAGCAGCTTGACTCTGGACAGGGGTCGTAGCACAGATACGCAGTATTTT. Amino acids: CASSLTLDRGRSTDTQYF. The full variable domain, with the rest looked up from reference TRBV5-1 and TRBJ2-3, is KAGVTQTPRYLIKTRGQQVTLSCSPISGHRSVSWYQQTPGQGLQFLFEYFSETQRNKGNFPGRFSGRQFSNSRSEMNVSTLELGDSALYLCASSLTLDRGRSTDTQYFGPGTRLTVL.

V is TRBV2 and J is TRBJ1-1; D unresolved. Trimming shortened V by 8 bases and J by 7 bases, and 17 bases separated the two germline ends. Germline CDR1 is SNHLY and CDR2 is FYNNEI. The CDR3 loop spans 13 amino acids. DNA for the CDR3: TGTGCCAGCGCCCCGGCGGGTGATGATGAAGCTTTCTTT. Amino acids: CASAPAGDDEAFF. Filled out from reference TRBV2 and TRBJ1-1, the complete variable domain reads EPEVTQTPSHQVTQMGQEVILRCVPISNHLYFYWYRQILGQKVEFLVSFYNNEISEKSEIFDDQFSVERPDGSNFTLKIRSTKLEDSAMYFCASAPAGDDEAFFGQGTRLTVV.

This sequence joins TRBV2 and TRBJ1-4, with D perhaps matching TRBD1 (5 bases). V was cut by 4 bases and J by 4 bases, with 13 bases left in between. Germline CDR1 and CDR2: SNHLY and FYNNEI. The CDR3 spans 15 residues. The CDR3 reads CASSAAGGGNEKLFF. CDR3 nucleotide sequence: TGTGCCAGCAGTGCGGCGGGGGGGGGTAATGAAAAACTGTTTTTT.

A note on this clone: Different DNA sequences within this sample yield the same CDR3. The J gene is TRBJ2-3, the V gene TRBV7-9; 7 bases match TRBD2. Germline CDR1 reads SEHNR; CDR2 reads FQNEAQ (reference sequence). V lost 4 bases, J lost 4 bases, and 2 bases stayed unmatched. The CDR3 sequence is 13 residues long. CDR3 sequence: CASSWGGSDTQYF. CDR3 DNA: TGTGCCAGCAGCTGGGGGGGGTCAGATACGCAGTATTTT.

CDR3 in DNA: TGTGCCAGCAGCCTAGTTCCAGATACGCAGTATTTT. Encoded protein: CASSLVPDTQYF. The chain joins TRBV2 to TRBJ2-3; D uncertain. In germline, CDR1 is SNHLY, CDR2 FYNNEI. V was cut by 6 bases and J by 4 bases, with 8 bases left in between. The CDR3 is 12 residues long.

This sequence joins TRBV5-1 and TRBJ2-1; 9 bases match TRBD2. Germline V gene sequence: CDR1 SGHRS, CDR2 YFSETQ. This CDR3 has 15 residues. The V segment lost 0 bases and the J segment 5 bases; nucleotides outside the gene matches: 3. CDR3 protein: CASSLVIAGDNEQFF. CDR3 coding DNA: TGCGCCAGCAGCTTGGTAATAGCGGGGGACAATGAGCAGTTCTTC.

This chain joins TRBV19 and TRBJ1-2; possible D gene TRBD1, 5 bases. Trimming left V 7 bases short and J 4 bases short, with 19 bases between. The CDR3 consists of 15 residues. Germline CDR1 is LNHDA and CDR2 is SQIVND (reference sequence). The CDR3: CASTVTGQHRYGYTF. CDR3 sequence (DNA): TGTGCCAGTACTGTAACAGGACAACACCGCTATGGCTACACCTTC.

V usage is TRBV7-9 and J usage is TRBJ2-7, with a weak D call TRBD1 (5 bases). The V end lost 1 base, the J end lost 2 bases, and 12 bases lay between the germline ends. The CDR3 contains 15 residues. CDR1 SEHNR and CDR2 FQNEAQ come from the germline V gene (reference sequence). CDR3: CASSLETVLAYEQYF. Here the CDR3 DNA reads TGTGCCAGCAGCTTAGAGACAGTTCTAGCCTACGAGCAGTACTTC.

V usage is TRBV30 and J usage is TRBJ2-7, with D possibly being TRBD2 (5 bases). The V and J ends lost 2 bases and 5 bases respectively, with 16 bases between them. This CDR3 is built from 14 residues. CDR1 and CDR2 (germline): GTSNPN, SVGIG (reference sequence). CDR3 residues: CAWSFGRGKDEQYF. The CDR3 DNA follows: TGTGCCTGGAGTTTCGGCAGAGGGAAAGACGAGCAGTACTTC.

The V call is TRBV7-3, the J call TRBJ2-1; 7 bases agree with TRBD1. Germline V gene lookup returns CDR1 SGHTA and CDR2 FQGTGA. The CDR3 totals 14 residues. V lost 5 bases to trimming and J lost 5 bases; unmatched junction nucleotides: 6. Here the CDR3 DNA reads TGTGCCAGCAGCACGTCCGGGACAGACAATGAGCAGTTCTTC. Protein: CASSTSGTDNEQFF.

This sequence joins TRBV11-1 and TRBJ2-1, with TRBD2 matching over 13 bases. CDR3 length: 16 amino acids. The V gene's germline CDR1 is SGHAT and CDR2 FQDESV (reference sequence). V shed 5 bases, J shed 5 bases, and the junction held 6 bases outside the gene matches. CDR3 nucleotides: TGTGCCAGCAGCCCGGGACTAGCGGGGCCCGACAATGAGCAGTTCTTC. Translated, it gives CASSPGLAGPDNEQFF.

V is TRBV25-1 and J is TRBJ1-4; D not certain. The germline CDR1 and CDR2 sequences are MGHDK and SYGVNS. V dropped 3 bases and J dropped 0 bases, with 5 bases sitting between them. There are 14 residues in the CDR3. CDR3 in amino acids: CASSESATNEKLFF. CDR3 bases: TGTGCCAGCAGTGAGTCTGCAACTAATGAAAAACTGTTTTTT.

The chain uses TRBV18 and TRBJ1-2; 11 nucleotides match TRBD1. Germline V gene data show CDR1 as KGHSH and CDR2 as LQKENI. With 3 bases clipped from V and 7 bases from J, the junction kept 10 bases outside the gene matches. This CDR3 comprises 16 residues. CDR3 loop: CASSPLGQGAPGGYTF. In DNA form, the CDR3 reads TGTGCCAGCTCACCCCTTGGACAGGGGGCCCCCGGTGGCTACACCTTC. The whole variable domain, filled in from reference TRBV18 and TRBJ1-2, reads NAGVMQNPRHLVRRRGQEARLRCSPMKGHSHVYWYRQLPEEGLKFMVYLQKENIIDESGMPKERFSAEFPKEGPSILRIQQVVRGDSAAYFCASSPLGQGAPGGYTFGSGTRLTVV.

This chain connects TRBV29-1 to TRBJ1-1, with a possible D match to TRBD1 (6 bases). The CDR3 runs to 13 residues. The ends were cut back, 2 bases at V and 1 base at J, with 8 bases in the middle. Germline V gene data show CDR1 as SQVTM and CDR2 as ANQGSEA. The CDR3 spells CSVERQENTEAFF. DNA of the CDR3: TGCAGCGTTGAACGACAGGAGAACACTGAAGCTTTCTTT.

Comment on this clone: In the same sample, other DNA sequences code for this CDR3. The rearrangement uses TRBV12-3 or TRBV12-4 and TRBJ2-7; D unclear. This CDR3 has 13 amino acids. V shed 3 bases and J shed 1 base, with 7 bases lying between them. The DNA for the CDR3 is TGTGCCAGCAGTTTGGGCAGATCCTACGAGCAGTACTTC. Its translation: CASSLGRSYEQYF.